What follows is one TCR beta chain and its context. The source of the sample is a study of blood T cell repertoires in COVID-19. At the level of the study: The origin of the acute and convalescent COVID-19 samples was the United States, Italy and Spain. In each case, the material was cDNA or gDNA derived from T cells, B-cell-depleted T cells, or PBMCs.

How the authors handled the data: Estimation of nucleated cell counts was performed using reference gene primer amplification. Here immunoSEQ multiplex PCR was the method, and the copy in TCRdb shows in-frame clones only, minus some. V and J calls and clone size are as listed in that table; D and trimming were resolved from the DNA. The data hold about 220,000 clones, with around three quarters observed a single time. Material: peripheral blood. This clonotype was obtained from an older woman with acute or convalescent COVID-19.

The CDR3 loop is CASSGTGGFYGYTF. The CDR3 nucleotides read TGTGCCAGCAGCGGGACAGGGGGCTTCTATGGCTACACCTTC. V is TRBV4-2 and J is TRBJ1-2, with 12 positions matching TRBD1. Germline CDR1 LGHNA, CDR2 YNFKEQ. With V trimmed by 5 bases and J by 4 bases, 2 bases remained unmatched. The CDR3 runs to 14 residues.